The T cell receptor (beta chain) under discussion was sequenced for a study of shared clonotypes between healthy human individuals. Overall study context: Donors consisted of a couple of women and three men between 18 and 49. Findings of the study overall: The genetic and exposure-history diversity represented was limited by few donors. In this cohort, only blood was sampled, and tissue repertoires likely differ.

The CDR3 covers 18 residues. V was clipped by 3 bases and J by 3 bases; unmatched bases: 13. Per germline, CDR1 LNHDA and CDR2 SQIVND (reference sequence). Using immunoSEQ multiplex PCR, the repertoire was profiled, and TCRdb retains in-frame clones only, with some absent. The data show 450,000 to 500,000 clones, 65% to 85% seen once. Adults of Caucasian background living in Nashville, Tennessee made up all donors. On this clone: Its antigen is not known.

The specimen sequenced was PBMCs. The TCR comes from a woman in her thirties or forties in good health. Some clones in this sample may be carry-over from other donors' samples. This chain uses TRBV19 with TRBJ1-5, with TRBD1 matching over 8 bases. The CDR3 bases are TGTGCCAGTAGTATCTTGGAAATGGACAGGGCAGACAATCAGCCCCAGCATTTT. Its protein is CASSILEMDRADNQPQHF.